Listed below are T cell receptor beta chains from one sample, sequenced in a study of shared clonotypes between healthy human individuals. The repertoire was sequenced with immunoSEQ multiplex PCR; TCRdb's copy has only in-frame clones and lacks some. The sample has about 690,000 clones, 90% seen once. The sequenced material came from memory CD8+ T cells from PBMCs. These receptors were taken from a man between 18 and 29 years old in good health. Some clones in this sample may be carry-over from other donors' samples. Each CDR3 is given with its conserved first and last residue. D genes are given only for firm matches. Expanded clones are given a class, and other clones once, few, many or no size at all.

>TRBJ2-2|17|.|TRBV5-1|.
TGCGCCAGCGGGCGAGGGATAGCGGAAATGAACACCGGGGAGCTGTTTTTT
CASGRGIAEMNTGELFF
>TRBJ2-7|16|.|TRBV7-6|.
TGTGCCAGCAGCCGTAGTGGGCCGGACCTTAACTACGAGCAGTACTTC
CASSRSGPDLNYEQYF
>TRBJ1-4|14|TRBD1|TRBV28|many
TGTGCCAGCAGGCTCCAGGGGGGGAAGGAAAAACTGTTTTTT
CASRLQGGKEKLFF
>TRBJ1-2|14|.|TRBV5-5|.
TGTGCCAGCAGCTTGGAGGTGGGCAACTATGGCTACACCTTC
CASSLEVGNYGYTF
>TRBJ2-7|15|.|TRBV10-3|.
TGTGCCATCAGTGAAATGACGAGAGCCTCCTACGAGCAGTACTTC
CAISEMTRASYEQYF
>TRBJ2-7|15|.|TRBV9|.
TGTGCCAGCAGCGTAGGTCTAGCTCTGGTCGACGAGCAGTACTTC
CASSVGLALVDEQYF
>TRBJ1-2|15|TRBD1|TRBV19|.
TGTGCCAGCCTAAAAGGGGACAGAGTCACCAGTGGCTACACCTTC
CASLKGDRVTSGYTF
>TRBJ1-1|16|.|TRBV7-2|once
TGTGCCAGCAGCTTAGCTGTCCCGCTAATGAACACTGAAGCTTTCTTT
CASSLAVPLMNTEAFF
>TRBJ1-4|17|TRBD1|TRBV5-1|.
TGCGCCAGCAGCTTTGGACAGGGCCCTTCAACTAATGAAAAACTGTTTTTT
CASSFGQGPSTNEKLFF
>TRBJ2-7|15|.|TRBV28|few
TGTGCCAGCAGTTCCCGGGACATAAGTGTCTCCGAGCAGTACTTC
CASSSRDISVSEQYF
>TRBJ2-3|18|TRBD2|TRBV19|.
TGTGCCAGCAGGGGACTAGCGGGACCCACAACCCGCACAGATACGCAGTATTTT
CASRGLAGPTTRTDTQYF
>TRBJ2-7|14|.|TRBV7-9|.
TGTGCCAGCAGCGTCCAGGGAGACCCCTACGAGCAGTACTTC
CASSVQGDPYEQYF
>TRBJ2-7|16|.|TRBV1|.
TGCACCAGCAGCCAAGCGTCCCGTCGGACTACCTACGAGCAGTACTTC
CTSSQASRRTTYEQYF
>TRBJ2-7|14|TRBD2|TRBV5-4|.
TGTGCCAGCAGCTCGGAAGTCGCGGGGGGGGAGCAGTACTTC
CASSSEVAGGEQYF
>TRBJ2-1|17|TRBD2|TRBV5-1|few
TGCGCCAGCAGCTTGGCTACTTGGCTAGCGGGAGAGGGAGAGCAGTTCTTC
CASSLATWLAGEGEQFF
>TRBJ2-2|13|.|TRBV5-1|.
TGCGCCAGCAAGGACAGTCTCACCGGGGAGCTGTTTTTT
CASKDSLTGELFF
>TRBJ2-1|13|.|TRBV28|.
TGTGCCAGCAGCCCATCCAGGGGACCAGAGCAGTTCTTC
CASSPSRGPEQFF
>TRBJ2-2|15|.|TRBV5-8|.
TGTGCCAGCAGCTCCACGGGACTCAGGAGGGGGGAGCTGTTTTTT
CASSSTGLRRGELFF
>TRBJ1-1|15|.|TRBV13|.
TGTGCCAGCAGCCCAAGCTACGGCCGGCGGACTGAAGCTTTCTTT
CASSPSYGRRTEAFF
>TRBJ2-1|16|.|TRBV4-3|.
TGCGCCAGCAGCCAAGAGTCCCGGGTGGCTTACAATGAGCAGTTCTTC
CASSQESRVAYNEQFF
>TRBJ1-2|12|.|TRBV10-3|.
TGTGCCATCAGTGTCGGGATTCTTGGCTACACCTTC
CAISVGILGYTF
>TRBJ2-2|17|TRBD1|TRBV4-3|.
TGCGCCAGCAGCCAGACGTGGGGACAGGGGGGAACCGGGGAGCTGTTTTTT
CASSQTWGQGGTGELFF
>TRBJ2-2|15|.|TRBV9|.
TGTGCCAGCAGCTCAAGAACCCCAGGGGCCGGGGAGCTGTTTTTT
CASSSRTPGAGELFF
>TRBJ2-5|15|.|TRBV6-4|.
TGTGCCAGCCGGCCCCTAGAACCCCGCTCAAAACTCCAGTACTTC
CASRPLEPRSKLQYF
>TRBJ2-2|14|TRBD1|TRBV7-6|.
TGTGCCAGCAGCCGTACAGGGGTGGGCGGGGAGCTGTTTTTT
CASSRTGVGGELFF
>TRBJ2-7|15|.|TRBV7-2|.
TGTGCCAGCAGCTGGACCCCGGGGACCATCTACGAGCAGTACTTC
CASSWTPGTIYEQYF
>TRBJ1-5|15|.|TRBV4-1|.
TGCGCCAGCAGCCAAGGGGAGAATAGCAATCAGCCCCAGCATTTT
CASSQGENSNQPQHF
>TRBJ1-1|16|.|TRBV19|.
TGTGCCAGTAGTCCCCTCGGTCGGGGTGGGGGAAATGAAGCTTTCTTT
CASSPLGRGGGNEAFF
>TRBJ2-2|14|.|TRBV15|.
TGTGCCACCAGCGGGCCGAGGAACACCGGGGAGCTGTTTTTT
CATSGPRNTGELFF
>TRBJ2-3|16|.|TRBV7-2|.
TGTGCCAGCAGCATAACAGGGATGATGTTACCAGATACGCAGTATTTT
CASSITGMMLPDTQYF
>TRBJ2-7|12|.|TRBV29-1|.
TGCAGCGTGTTACGGGAGTCCTACGAGCAGTACTTC
CSVLRESYEQYF
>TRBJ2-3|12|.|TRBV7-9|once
TGTGCCAGCAGCCTACTAGCAGATACGCAGTATTTT
CASSLLADTQYF
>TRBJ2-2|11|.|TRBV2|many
TGTGCCAGCAAGGACACCGGGGAGCTGTTTTTT
CASKDTGELFF
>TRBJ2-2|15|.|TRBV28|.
TGTGCCAGCAGTTTACTTTCGGTGAGGGACGGGGAGCTGTTTTTT
CASSLLSVRDGELFF
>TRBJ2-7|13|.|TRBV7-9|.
TGTGCCAGTTCGGAGCCCTCCTACGTCGAGCAGTACTTC
CASSEPSYVEQYF